This TCR beta chain is from a study of shared clonotypes between healthy human individuals. The CDR3 sequence is 14 residues long. Trimming shortened V by 3 bases and J by 4 bases, and 10 bases separated the two germline ends. From germline, CDR1 is SGHTA and CDR2 FQGNSA. Here immunoSEQ multiplex PCR was the method, and the copy in TCRdb shows in-frame clones only, minus some. The table includes some 1 million clones, more than 60% detected once. The source material was memory CD4+ T cells sorted from blood. Subset here: CD45RA-negative fraction. This TCR was sampled from a man younger than 35 in good health. The J gene is TRBJ2-1, the V gene TRBV7-2; D perhaps matches TRBD2 (6 bases). The CDR3 is CASSLSGHYNEQFF. DNA of the CDR3: TGTGCCAGCAGCTTGAGCGGGCATTACAATGAGCAGTTCTTC.